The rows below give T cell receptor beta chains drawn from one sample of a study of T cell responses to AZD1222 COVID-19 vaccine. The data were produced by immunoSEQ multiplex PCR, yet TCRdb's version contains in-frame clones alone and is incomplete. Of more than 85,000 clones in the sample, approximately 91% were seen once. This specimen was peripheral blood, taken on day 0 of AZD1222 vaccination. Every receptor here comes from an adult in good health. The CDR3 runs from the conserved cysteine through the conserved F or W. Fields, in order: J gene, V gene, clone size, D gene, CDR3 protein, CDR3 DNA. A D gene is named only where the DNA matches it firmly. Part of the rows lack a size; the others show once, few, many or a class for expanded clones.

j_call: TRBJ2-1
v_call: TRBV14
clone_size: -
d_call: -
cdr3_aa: CASSQEGSYADSSYNEQFF
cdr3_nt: TGTGCCAGCAGCCAAGAAGGGAGCTATGCCGACAGCTCCTACAATGAGCAGTTCTTC

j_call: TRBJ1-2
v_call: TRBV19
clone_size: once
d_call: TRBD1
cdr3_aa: CASSPTGEGYGYTF
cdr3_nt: TGTGCCAGTAGTCCCACAGGGGAGGGCTATGGCTACACCTTC

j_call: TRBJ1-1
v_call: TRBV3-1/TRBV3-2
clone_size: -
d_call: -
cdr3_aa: CASSQVPNTEAFF
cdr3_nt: TGTGCCAGCAGCCAAGTGCCGAACACTGAAGCTTTCTTT

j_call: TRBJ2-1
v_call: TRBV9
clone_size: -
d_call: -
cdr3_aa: CASSQEGQGTYNEQFF
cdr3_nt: TGTGCCAGCAGCCAAGAGGGCCAGGGCACCTACAATGAGCAGTTCTTC

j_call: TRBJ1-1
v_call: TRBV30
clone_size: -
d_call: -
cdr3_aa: CAWSHRDDTEAFF
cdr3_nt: TGTGCCTGGTCCCACAGGGATGACACTGAAGCTTTCTTT

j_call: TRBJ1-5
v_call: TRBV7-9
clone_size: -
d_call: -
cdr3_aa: CASSLRREQPQHF
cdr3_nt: TGTGCCAGCAGCCTTCGGAGGGAACAGCCCCAGCATTTT

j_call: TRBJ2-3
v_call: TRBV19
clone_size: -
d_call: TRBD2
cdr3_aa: CASSIPGLADTQYF
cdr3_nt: TGTGCCAGTAGTATCCCCGGACTAGCGGATACGCAGTATTTT

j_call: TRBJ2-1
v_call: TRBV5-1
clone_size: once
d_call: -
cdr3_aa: CASGGGGEYNEQFF
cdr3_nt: TGCGCCAGTGGAGGTGGCGGGGAATACAATGAGCAGTTCTTC

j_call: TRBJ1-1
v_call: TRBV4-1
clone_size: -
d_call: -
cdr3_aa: CASSQGEGRMNTEAFF
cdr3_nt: TGCGCCAGCAGCCAAGGAGAAGGGCGTATGAACACTGAAGCTTTCTTT

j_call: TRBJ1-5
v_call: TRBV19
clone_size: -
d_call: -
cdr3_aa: CASSIRILLEYRDNQPQHF
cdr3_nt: TGTGCCAGTAGTATACGTATATTATTGGAGTACCGAGACAATCAGCCCCAGCATTTT

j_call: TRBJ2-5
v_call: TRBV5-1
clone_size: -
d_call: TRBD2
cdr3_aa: CASSFRLAGDLGSQYF
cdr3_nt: TGCGCCAGCAGCTTCCGGCTAGCGGGGGACCTAGGCAGCCAGTACTTC

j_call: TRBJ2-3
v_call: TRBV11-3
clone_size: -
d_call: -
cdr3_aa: CASSEGSSRNTQYF
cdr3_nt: TGTGCCAGCAGCGAAGGGAGTTCCAGGAATACGCAGTATTTT

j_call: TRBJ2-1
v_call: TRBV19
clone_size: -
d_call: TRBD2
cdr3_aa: CASSIDPSGPQYFF
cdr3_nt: TGTGCCAGTAGTATAGACCCTAGCGGGCCCCAGTACTTCTTC

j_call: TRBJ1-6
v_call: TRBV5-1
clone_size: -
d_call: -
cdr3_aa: CASSPLGEAYNSPLHF
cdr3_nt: TGCGCCAGCAGCCCCCTGGGGGAGGCCTATAATTCACCCCTCCACTTT

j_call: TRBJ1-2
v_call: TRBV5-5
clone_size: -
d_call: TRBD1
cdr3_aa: CASSSRDRALEGYTF
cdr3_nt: TGTGCCAGCAGCTCCAGGGACAGGGCCCTTGAGGGCTACACCTTC

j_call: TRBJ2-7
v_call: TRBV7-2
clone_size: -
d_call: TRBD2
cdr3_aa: CASSLTGGGSYEQYF
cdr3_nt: TGTGCCAGCAGCCTCACAGGCGGGGGGTCCTACGAGCAGTACTTC

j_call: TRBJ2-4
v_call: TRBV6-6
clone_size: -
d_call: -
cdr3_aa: CASSPPPDRTPRIQYF
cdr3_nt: TGTGCCAGCAGTCCCCCCCCCGACAGGACACCTCGCATTCAGTACTTC

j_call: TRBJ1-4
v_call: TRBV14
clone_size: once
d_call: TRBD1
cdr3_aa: CASSQPDRGREKLFF
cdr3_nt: TGTGCCAGCAGCCAACCCGACAGGGGTCGGGAAAAACTGTTTTTT

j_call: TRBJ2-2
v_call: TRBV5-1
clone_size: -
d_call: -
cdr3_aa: CASSLAKNTGELFF
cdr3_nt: TGCGCCAGCAGCTTGGCCAAGAACACCGGGGAGCTGTTTTTT

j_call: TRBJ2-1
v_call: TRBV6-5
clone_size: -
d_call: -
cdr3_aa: CASSRLNTLNNEQFF
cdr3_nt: TGTGCCAGCAGTCGCTTGAATACACTAAACAATGAGCAGTTCTTC

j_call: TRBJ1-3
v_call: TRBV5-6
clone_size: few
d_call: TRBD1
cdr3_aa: CASSPDRGLGNTIYF
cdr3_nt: TGTGCCAGCAGCCCGGACAGGGGGCTGGGAAACACCATATATTTT

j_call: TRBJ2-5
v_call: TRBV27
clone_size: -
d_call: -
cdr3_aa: CASIIRKTQYF
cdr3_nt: TGTGCCAGCATAATTAGAAAGACCCAGTACTTC

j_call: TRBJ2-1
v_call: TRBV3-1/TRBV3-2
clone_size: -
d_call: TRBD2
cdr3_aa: CASSQDPASGYNEQFF
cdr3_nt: TGTGCCAGCAGCCAAGATCCAGCTAGCGGGTACAATGAGCAGTTCTTC

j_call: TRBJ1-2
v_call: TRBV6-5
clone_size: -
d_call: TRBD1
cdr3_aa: CASRRTGGGYTF
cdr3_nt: TGTGCCAGCAGGCGGACAGGGGGCGGCTACACCTTC

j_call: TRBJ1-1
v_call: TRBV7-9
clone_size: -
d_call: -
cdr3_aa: CASSLAGVGSEAFF
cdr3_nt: TGTGCCAGCAGCTTAGCGGGGGTTGGGTCGGAAGCTTTCTTT

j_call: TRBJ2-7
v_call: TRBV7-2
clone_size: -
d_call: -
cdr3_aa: CASSLSSGREQYF
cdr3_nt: TGTGCCAGCAGCTTATCCTCAGGGCGCGAGCAGTACTTC

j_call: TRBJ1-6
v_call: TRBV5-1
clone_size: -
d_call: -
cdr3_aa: CASSLSGGIYNSPLHF
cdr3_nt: TGCGCCAGCAGCTTGTCTGGGGGCATTTATAATTCACCCCTCCACTTT

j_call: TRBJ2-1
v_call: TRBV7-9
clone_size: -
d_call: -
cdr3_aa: CASSFGRGEQFF
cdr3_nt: TGTGCCAGCAGCTTCGGCCGGGGCGAGCAGTTCTTC

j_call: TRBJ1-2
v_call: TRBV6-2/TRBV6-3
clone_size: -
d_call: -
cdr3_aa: CASSYAQVGYTF
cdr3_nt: TGTGCCAGCAGTTACGCACAGGTTGGCTACACCTTC

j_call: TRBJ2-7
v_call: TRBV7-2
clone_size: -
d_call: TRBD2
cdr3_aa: CARKPGLAGGDYEQYF
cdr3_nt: TGTGCCAGAAAACCGGGACTAGCGGGGGGGGATTACGAGCAGTACTTC

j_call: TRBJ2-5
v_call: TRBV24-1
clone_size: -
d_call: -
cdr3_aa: CATSDSGRFKQETQYF
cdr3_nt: TGTGCCACCAGTGATTCCGGACGGTTCAAACAAGAGACCCAGTACTTC

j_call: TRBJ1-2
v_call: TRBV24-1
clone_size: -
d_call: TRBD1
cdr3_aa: CATSSSRGQGARGYGYTF
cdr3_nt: TGTGCCACCAGTTCCTCGAGGGGACAGGGGGCGCGAGGGTATGGCTACACCTTC

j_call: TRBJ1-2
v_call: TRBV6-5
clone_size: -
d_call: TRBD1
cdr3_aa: CASKGDRGEGYGYTF
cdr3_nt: TGTGCCAGCAAAGGAGACAGGGGCGAGGGGTATGGCTACACCTTC

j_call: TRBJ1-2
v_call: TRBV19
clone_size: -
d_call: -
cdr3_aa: CASSSTGTVYGYTF
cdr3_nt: TGTGCCAGCAGCTCTACAGGGACGGTCTATGGCTACACCTTC

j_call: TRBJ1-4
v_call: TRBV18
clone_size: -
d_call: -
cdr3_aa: CASSQARGEKLFF
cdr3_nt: TGTGCCAGCTCACAGGCCAGGGGAGAAAAACTGTTTTTT

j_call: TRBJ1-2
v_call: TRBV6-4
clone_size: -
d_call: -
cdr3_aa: CASSDLQGNGYTF
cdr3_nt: TGTGCCAGCAGTGACCTGCAGGGTAATGGCTACACCTTC